This T cell receptor (beta chain) was sequenced during a study of monozygotic twins with inflammatory bowel disease. Collection yielded 2 to 2.5 ml of blood per donor. Germline CDR1 LNHDA, CDR2 SQIVND (reference sequence). CDR3 length equals 14 residues. Findings and caveats of the study: The study supported no single strong signal or clonotype linked to IBD. IBD patients showed reduced TCRbeta diversity (inverse Simpson) versus healthy co-twins.

Notes on this clonotype: What it binds is unknown.

The study subjected TCRalpha and TCRbeta cDNA to two nested PCRs of 16 and 9 cycles. Using the 5' RACE reads, TCRdb records one entry per CDR3 protein without DNA. The specimen's table records approximately 160,000 distinct CDR3 sequences. The chain employs TRBV19 and TRBJ1-1; with no DNA, the TCRdb D assignment of TRBD1 cannot be verified. The sequence was obtained from a human donor with ulcerative colitis or Crohn's disease, or a healthy co-twin of an affected twin (not recorded which). Sequences were obtained from blood. The CDR3 reads CASSLPTGSTEAFF.